This TCR beta chain was obtained from a study of blood T cell repertoires in COVID-19. Study overall: Nucleic acid was either cDNA or gDNA, and it came from T cells, B-cell-depleted T cells, or PBMCs.

Trimming removed 4 bases from V and 6 bases from J; junction bases left unmatched: 9. The CDR3 is 16 amino acids. The germline gives CDR1 SGHNT, CDR2 YENEEA. The repertoire was sequenced with immunoSEQ multiplex PCR; TCRdb's copy has only in-frame clones and lacks some. The data contain about 120,000 clones, 85% to 90% of them seen just once; the ten biggest clones take up about 3.8%. The TCR originated in a man aged 55 to 70 with acute or convalescent COVID-19. This chain links TRBV11-3 with TRBJ2-1; 10 nucleotides align to TRBD2. The specimen sequenced was peripheral blood. The CDR3 reads CASSSPSGREGNEQFF. CDR3 nucleotides: TGTGCCAGCAGCTCCCCTAGCGGGAGAGAGGGCAATGAGCAGTTCTTC. The full variable domain, its missing parts supplied by reference TRBV11-3 and TRBJ2-1, is EAGVVQSPRYKIIEKKQPVAFWCNPISGHNTLYWYLQNLGQGPELLIRYENEEAVDDSQLPKDRFSAERLKGVDSTLKIQPAELGDSAVYLCASSSPSGREGNEQFFGPGTRLTVL.